The 20 T cell receptor beta chains listed next were all sequenced from one sample in a study of shared clonotypes between healthy human individuals. The method was immunoSEQ multiplex PCR; TCRdb's version includes in-frame clones alone and lacks a portion of them. The table lists about a million clones, around four fifths of them singletons. The specimen was memory CD4+ T cells sorted from blood. Subset reported: CD45RA-negative fraction. These receptors were collected from a man between 18 and 35 years old in good health.

The CDR3 spells CSPRVNTEAFF. Here the CDR3 DNA reads TGCAGTCCGCGGGTGAACACTGAAGCTTTCTTT. This chain uses TRBV20-1 with TRBJ1-1; no reliable D call. The CDR3 extends over 11 amino acids. Germline loops: CDR1 DFQATT, CDR2 SNEGSKA (reference sequence). The ends were cut back, 8 bases at V and 0 bases at J, with 7 bases in the middle.

This chain joins TRBV7-2 and TRBJ2-1, with 7 bases fitting TRBD2. Germline V gene lookup returns CDR1 SGHTA and CDR2 FQGNSA. Trimming at V came to 3 bases and at J to 6 bases, leaving 8 bases not matched to a gene. CDR3 length: 15 residues. The CDR3 DNA is TGTGCCAGCAGCTTCTCGGGGGAGGGCCCCAATGAGCAGTTCTTC. This sequence encodes CASSFSGEGPNEQFF.

The count of this clone is one. The chain combines TRBV14 with TRBJ2-7, with 7 positions matching TRBD2. Trimming at V came to 3 bases and at J to 3 bases, leaving 8 bases not matched to a gene. Germline V gene sequence: CDR1 SGHDN, CDR2 FVKESK. The CDR3 is made up of 15 amino acids. The CDR3 coding sequence is TGTGCCAGCAGCCAGTTATCGGGGGGTAACTACGAGCAGTACTTC. Translating it yields CASSQLSGGNYEQYF.

As DNA, the CDR3 is TGTGCCAGCAGCTTAGTTGGGGGTCGCACTGAAGCTTTCTTT. It encodes CASSLVGGRTEAFF. V gene TRBV7-2 combines with J gene TRBJ1-1; TRBD1 might be the D (5 bases). V shed 1 base and J shed 4 bases, with 10 bases lying between them. The CDR3 spans 14 residues. Germline CDR1 and CDR2: SGHTA and FQGNSA.

This clone was seen more than once but under ten times. The same CDR3 is also encoded by other DNA sequences in this sample. The genes are TRBV7-2 and TRBJ1-4, with a weak D call TRBD1 (6 bases). Trimming stripped 5 bases from V and 2 bases from J, with 15 bases between. This CDR3 contains 16 residues. The germline gives CDR1 SGHTA, CDR2 FQGNSA. CDR3 nucleotide sequence: TGTGCCAGCAGCCGGGGGCCTACGGCGACTAATGAAAAACTGTTTTTT. This translates into CASSRGPTATNEKLFF.

The chain links TRBV27 to TRBJ1-6; 9 bases agree with TRBD1. Germline V CDR1 and CDR2: MNHEY, SMNVEV (reference sequence). The V segment lost 5 bases and the J segment 10 bases; nucleotides outside the gene matches: 6. The length of the CDR3 is 14 residues. Written as DNA, the CDR3 is TGTGCCAGCAGTCGGCCGGGACAGGGATCACCCCTCCACTTT. The encoded protein is CASSRPGQGSPLHF.

The chain employs TRBV6-1 and TRBJ2-5; possible D gene TRBD1, 5 bases. Germline loops: CDR1 MNHNS, CDR2 SASEGT. The CDR3 has 13 residues. V was trimmed by 3 bases and J by 5 bases, leaving 10 bases between them. The CDR3 DNA reads as TGTGCCAGCAGTGACAGGGCACCGGAGACCCAGTACTTC. Translating it yields CASSDRAPETQYF.

The chain links TRBV4-1 to TRBJ2-5; D unresolved. The DNA end lines up better with TRBJ2-7; the J call may be wrong. The CDR3 sequence is 15 residues long. The germline V gene encodes CDR1 MGHRA and CDR2 YSYEKL. The CDR3 reads CASSQEALRSYEQYF. CDR3 sequence (DNA): TGCGCCAGCAGCCAGGAAGCACTGCGCTCCTACGAGCAGTACTTC.

The chain joins TRBV6-1 to TRBJ2-3; maybe TRBD2 (6 bases). CDR3 length: 14 amino acids. With 8 bases removed from V and 0 bases from J, the gap between germline ends came to 12 bases. Germline assignment: CDR1 MNHNS and CDR2 SASEGT. The CDR3 here is CASSMAGSTDTQYF. The CDR3 region has the DNA TGTGCCAGCTCGATGGCGGGAAGCACAGATACGCAGTATTTT.

This sequence joins TRBV19 and TRBJ1-5, with D possibly being TRBD1 (5 bases). This CDR3 is 13 amino acids long. The germline CDR1 and CDR2 sequences are LNHDA and SQIVND (reference sequence). The germline V and J ends were trimmed by 4 bases and 3 bases, with 7 bases remaining between them. Written as DNA, the CDR3 is TGTGCCAGTAGTACAGGGAACAATCAGCCCCAGCATTTT. The encoded protein is CASSTGNNQPQHF.

The chain carries TRBV6-5 and TRBJ1-5, with D perhaps TRBD1 (6 bases). Trimming pared 4 bases from V and 11 bases from J, leaving 15 bases between. There are 13 residues in the CDR3. Per germline, CDR1 MNHEY and CDR2 SVGAGI. The CDR3 is CASSSAQGHSQHF. The CDR3 DNA is TGTGCCAGCAGTTCCGCGCAGGGGCATTCCCAGCATTTT.

The chain uses TRBV28 and TRBJ2-7, with D maybe TRBD1 (7 bases). The CDR3 covers 15 residues. Germline CDR1 MDHEN, CDR2 SYDVKM. With 4 bases removed from V and 2 bases from J, the gap between germline ends came to 15 bases. CDR3 DNA: TGTGCCAGCAGTTCAGGGGGGCAGCCCCCCTACGAGCAGTACTTC. Its translation is CASSSGGQPPYEQYF.

A word on this clone: The identical CDR3 is also encoded by other nucleotide sequences in the sample. The chain links TRBV19 to TRBJ2-5, with 9 bases matching TRBD1. Germline-derived CDR1 and CDR2 are LNHDA and SQIVND (reference sequence). The CDR3 covers 14 residues. Unmatched junction bases numbered 7, after V lost 6 bases and J lost 5 bases. The DNA of the CDR3 is TGTGCCAGTAGCGGGACAGGGTTGGGGGAGACCCAGTACTTC. It codes for CASSGTGLGETQYF.

A few counts support this clone. V and J are TRBV10-1 and TRBJ1-5; D is unresolved. The CDR3 loop spans 14 amino acids. The V gene lost 6 bases and the J gene lost 3 bases, with 12 bases spanning the gap. Germline-derived CDR1 and CDR2 are WNHNN and SYGVQD (reference sequence). This CDR3 reads CASRTDTFNQPQHF. CDR3 DNA: TGCGCCAGCAGGACCGACACGTTCAATCAGCCCCAGCATTTT.

The V gene is TRBV28, the J gene TRBJ2-1; D might be TRBD1 or TRBD2, each matching 5 bases. There are 15 residues in the CDR3. The ends were cut back, 2 bases at V and 4 bases at J, with 12 bases in the middle. Germline CDR1 MDHEN, CDR2 SYDVKM. The CDR3, as DNA: TGTGCCAGCAGTTTAAGTACGGGGCCATACAATGAGCAGTTCTTC. Residues: CASSLSTGPYNEQFF.

The chain uses TRBV7-2 and TRBJ1-2; D is uncertain. Trimming left V 5 bases short and J 4 bases short, with 17 bases between. The CDR3 extends over 15 amino acids. The germline CDR1 and CDR2 sequences are SGHTA and FQGNSA. The CDR3 is CASSLLMGGAYGYTF. In nucleotides, the CDR3 is TGTGCCAGCAGCCTCTTGATGGGTGGAGCCTATGGCTACACCTTC.

The chain links TRBV7-8 to TRBJ1-3; 9 bases fit TRBD1. Unmatched junction bases numbered 6, after V lost 5 bases and J lost 7 bases. CDR1 is SGHVS and CDR2 is FQNEAQ in the germline V gene. This CDR3 is built from 14 residues. The CDR3 sequence is CASSRGQGSNTIYF. In nucleotides, the CDR3 is TGTGCCAGCAGCCGAGGACAGGGGTCGAACACCATATATTTT.

In nucleotides, the CDR3 is TGTGCCAGCAGTGAAAGGAACAGGGGGAACACTGAAGCTTTCTTT. It is translated as CASSERNRGNTEAFF. The J gene is TRBJ1-1, the V gene TRBV2; 7 bases line up with TRBD1. The germline CDR1 and CDR2 sequences are SNHLY and FYNNEI. V was clipped by 2 bases and J by 1 base; unmatched bases: 4. This CDR3 spans 15 amino acids.

Regarding this clone: Other DNA sequences from this sample encode an identical CDR3 as well. The CDR3 spells CASRGVSYEQYF. Here the CDR3 DNA reads TGTGCCAGCCGCGGGGTTTCCTACGAGCAGTACTTC. The V call is TRBV6-5, the J call TRBJ2-7; tentative D call: TRBD2 (6 bases). Germline CDR1 MNHEY, CDR2 SVGAGI. The CDR3 has 12 residues. Trimming left V 8 bases short and J 1 base short, with 9 bases between.

This clone was seen only a few times. This chain uses TRBV28 with TRBJ1-4; a possible D gene is TRBD1 (5 bases). Germline CDR1 MDHEN, CDR2 SYDVKM. The CDR3 consists of 16 residues. The ends were cut back, 2 bases at V and 8 bases at J, with 18 bases in the middle. CDR3 loop: CASSLTGAGFTEKLFF. The CDR3 DNA follows: TGTGCCAGCAGTTTAACGGGCGCAGGGTTTACGGAAAAACTGTTTTTT.